A selection of T cell receptor beta chains follows, all from one sample in a study of T cells after yellow fever vaccination. TCRdb redid the calling of the 5' RACE reads with MiXCR, one entry per CDR3 protein. The table has about 85,000 distinct CDR3 sequences, less than 15% seen once. The material was CD8+ T cells not binding an NS4B(214-222) dextramer, sorted from PBMCs, obtained roughly 20 days after the first yellow fever vaccination. Receptors originate from a man between 18 and 29 years old who received the YFV17D yellow fever vaccine. Each CDR3 is given with its conserved first and last residue. The D gene is left open where the match is weak. A clone size is listed for some rows: how often the clone was seen (once, few, many), or a class if it is expanded.

V	J	length	size	D	DNA	CDR3
TRBV29-1	TRBJ2-3	14	.	TRBD2	TGCAGCGTTGCCACGGGGGGTAGCACAGATACGCAGTATTTT	CSVATGGSTDTQYF
TRBV15	TRBJ2-7	15	few	.	TGTGCCACCAGCGCACAGGGAACCAGCTCCTACGAGCAGTACTTC	CATSAQGTSSYEQYF
TRBV20-1	TRBJ2-1	14	few	TRBD2	TGCAGTGCCCCCTTAGCGGGGGACTACAATGAGCAGTTCTTC	CSAPLAGDYNEQFF
TRBV11-3	TRBJ2-1	15	few	.	TGTGCCAGCAGCTTCCAAGGGGGCTCCTACAATGAGCAGTTCTTC	CASSFQGGSYNEQFF
TRBV6-5	TRBJ2-2	14	.	.	TGTGCCAGCAGTTACCTGGTCGACACCGGGGAGCTGTTTTTT	CASSYLVDTGELFF
TRBV10-3	TRBJ2-3	12	few	.	TGTGCCATCAGTGATCGGGGAGATACGCAGTATTTT	CAISDRGDTQYF
TRBV12-3/TRBV12-4	TRBJ1-1	13	.	.	TGTGCCAGCAGCCCGGGAGCGAACACTGAAGCTTTCTTT	CASSPGANTEAFF
TRBV7-9	TRBJ1-3	16	.	.	TGTGCCAGCAGCCAAGGTGGGGGGCACTCTGGAAACACCATATATTTT	CASSQGGGHSGNTIYF
TRBV7-2	TRBJ2-1	12	few	TRBD1	TGTGCCAGCAGCTGGGGACAGGCGGTGCAGTTCTTC	CASSWGQAVQFF
TRBV7-8	TRBJ2-3	16	.	TRBD1	TGTGCCAGCAGCTTAGGGGGACAGGGGGGCCCAGATACGCAGTATTTT	CASSLGGQGGPDTQYF
TRBV7-6	TRBJ2-6	14	few	TRBD1	TGTGCCACCGGGACAGGGTTCGGGGCCAACGTCCTGACTTTC	CATGTGFGANVLTF
TRBV9	TRBJ1-6	17	few	.	TGTGCCAGCAGCGTAGCCCCCAGGAGCTCCTATAATTCACCCCTCCACTTT	CASSVAPRSSYNSPLHF
TRBV7-9	TRBJ1-1	13	few	.	TGTGCCAGCAGCTTAGGGGTCAGGGATGAAGCTTTCTTT	CASSLGVRDEAFF
TRBV4-3	TRBJ2-1	15	.	.	TGCGCCAGCAGCACATGGAGTAGCTCCTACAATGAGCAGTTCTTC	CASSTWSSSYNEQFF
TRBV6-5	TRBJ2-5	15	few	TRBD1	TGTGCCAGCAGTTACCTCTCGAGGGGGCAGGAGACCCAGTACTTC	CASSYLSRGQETQYF
TRBV9	TRBJ2-4	15	.	TRBD1	TGTGCCAGCAGCAAAACAGGGGTAGCCAAAAACATTCAGTACTTC	CASSKTGVAKNIQYF
TRBV20-1	TRBJ2-3	16	few	TRBD2	TGCAGTGCTCCTCACCAACTAGCGGGGGTATCAGATACGCAGTATTTT	CSAPHQLAGVSDTQYF
TRBV2	TRBJ1-2	14	.	.	TGTGCCAGCAGTGAAGTCCAGGGTATGAATGGCTACACCTTC	CASSEVQGMNGYTF
TRBV7-9	TRBJ2-7	12	few	.	TGTGCCAGCAGCTTGGCCCTGGGCGAGCAGTACTTC	CASSLALGEQYF
TRBV13	TRBJ2-5	17	.	TRBD2	TGTGCCAGCAGCTCCACGGGGTCAGCGGGGCTTTTTAAGACCCAGTACTTC	CASSSTGSAGLFKTQYF
TRBV5-6	TRBJ2-3	15	few	.	TGTGCCAGCAGCTTGGGACAGGACCACACAGATACGCAGTATTTT	CASSLGQDHTDTQYF
TRBV2	TRBJ2-1	14	.	.	TGTGCCAGCAGTGAAGCTGAAGCTTACAATGAGCAGTTCTTC	CASSEAEAYNEQFF
TRBV5-1	TRBJ2-3	21	.	TRBD2	TGCGCCAGCAGCTTGGCCGTTACTAGCGGGGAGCAGGGTTATCGCACAGATACGCAGTATTTT	CASSLAVTSGEQGYRTDTQYF
TRBV19	TRBJ2-1	11	.	.	TGTGCCAGTCCCAGGGCCAATGAGCAGTTCTTC	CASPRANEQFF
TRBV5-6	TRBJ1-2	14	.	.	TGTGCCAGCAGCTTCATTGCGGATTTCTATGGCTACACCTTC	CASSFIADFYGYTF
TRBV27	TRBJ1-1	15	.	.	TGTGCCAGCAGTTTATTCCGGGACGGGAACACTGAAGCTTTCTTT	CASSLFRDGNTEAFF
TRBV9	TRBJ2-2	18	.	TRBD2	TGTGCCAGCAGGCAAAGCCCCGGGACTAGCGGTGACACCGGGGAGCTGTTTTTT	CASRQSPGTSGDTGELFF
TRBV20-1	TRBJ2-3	13	.	.	TGCAGTGCCACCGAGGAAAACACAGATACGCAGTATTTT	CSATEENTDTQYF
TRBV11-2	TRBJ2-7	15	few	.	TGTGCCAGCAGCCAGTCACAGCGTAGCTCCTACGAGCAGTACTTC	CASSQSQRSSYEQYF
TRBV14	TRBJ2-7	12	few	.	TGTGCCAGCAGCCTCACTACCTACGAGCAGTACTTC	CASSLTTYEQYF
TRBV7-8	TRBJ1-1	13	.	.	TGTGCCAGCAGCCATGGAAGCGAATCTGAAGCTTTCTTT	CASSHGSESEAFF
TRBV4-2	TRBJ1-1	14	.	.	TGTGCCAGCAGCCAGATGGGGGGCGGCACTGAAGCTTTCTTT	CASSQMGGGTEAFF
TRBV3-1	TRBJ2-1	14	few	.	TGTGCCAGCAGCCAAGGAGGGTATGGGAATGAGCAGTTCTTC	CASSQGGYGNEQFF
TRBV12-3/TRBV12-4	TRBJ2-2	14	.	.	TGTGCCAGCAGTTTAAGACGCGACACCGGGGAGCTGTTTTTT	CASSLRRDTGELFF
TRBV2	TRBJ2-3	15	few	.	TGTGCCAGCAGTGAAGATGACAGATACACAGATACGCAGTATTTT	CASSEDDRYTDTQYF
TRBV5-4	TRBJ2-2	13	.	.	TGTGCCAGCAGCCCAATGGGGCCCGGGGAGCTGTTTTTT	CASSPMGPGELFF
TRBV5-1	TRBJ1-2	20	few	.	TGCGCCAGCAGCCCCGCCGGAGCGGTCGCGATACAGTGGGAGAACTATGGCTACACCTTC	CASSPAGAVAIQWENYGYTF
TRBV7-9	TRBJ2-1	13	many	.	TGTGCCAGCACCTTCCCAGGCTGGGATGAGCAGTTCTTC	CASTFPGWDEQFF
TRBV6-1	TRBJ2-2	15	few	.	TGTGCCAGCAGTGAAGGAGGATATAGGACCGGGGAGCTGTTTTTT	CASSEGGYRTGELFF
TRBV7-9	TRBJ2-7	15	few	TRBD1	TGTGCCAGCAGCTCGAGGCAGGGGGTCATTTACGAGCAGTACTTC	CASSSRQGVIYEQYF
TRBV7-9	TRBJ2-7	12	few	.	TGTGCCAGCAGCCACGACAGTTACGAGCAGTACTTC	CASSHDSYEQYF
TRBV4-1	TRBJ2-2	16	.	TRBD2	TGCGCCAGCAGCTCGGGGACTAGTCTAAATACCGGGGAGCTGTTTTTT	CASSSGTSLNTGELFF
TRBV29-1	TRBJ2-5	15	.	TRBD2	TGCACCGTAAGCTTGGGACTAGCTCAGGGAGAGACCCAGTACTTC	CTVSLGLAQGETQYF
TRBV29-1	TRBJ1-2	11	.	.	TGCAGCGTTGAAGTGGGTGGCGGCTACACCTTC	CSVEVGGGYTF
TRBV7-9	TRBJ2-5	15	few	.	TGTGCCAGCAGCTTAGGTCCAGGAGCGCAAGAGACCCAGTACTTC	CASSLGPGAQETQYF
TRBV12-3/TRBV12-4	TRBJ2-3	17	many	TRBD1	TGTGCCAGCAGTCCAGAAATGGGACAGCGGTATGGAGATACGCAGTATTTT	CASSPEMGQRYGDTQYF
TRBV4-1	TRBJ2-5	15	few	.	TGCGCCAGCAGCCAGGCCCACCTAGCGCCAGAGACCCAGTACTTC	CASSQAHLAPETQYF
TRBV7-6	TRBJ2-4	15	.	.	TGTGCCAGCAGTTGGGGACCGGGTCGCGGCAACATTCAGTACTTC	CASSWGPGRGNIQYF
TRBV4-1	TRBJ2-2	18	.	.	TGCGCCAGCAGCCAAGAACCTACGGGGATCTTGGAAGCCGGGGAGCTGTTTTTT	CASSQEPTGILEAGELFF
TRBV5-1	TRBJ2-2	14	.	TRBD1	TGCGCCAGCAGCTTCCGGACAGGGACCGGGGAGCTGTTTTTT	CASSFRTGTGELFF
TRBV20-1	TRBJ2-1	12	.	TRBD1	TGCAGTGCTCGACAGGGAACGGATGAGCAGTTCTTC	CSARQGTDEQFF
TRBV6-6	TRBJ2-7	11	.	.	TGTGCCAGCTCCGATACCTACGAGCAGTACTTC	CASSDTYEQYF
TRBV7-8	TRBJ1-1	15	few	.	TGTGCCAGCAGCTTAATTTCTGGGAGCCAGGATGAAGCTTTCTTT	CASSLISGSQDEAFF
TRBV4-1	TRBJ2-7	16	.	.	TGCGCCAGCAGCCCCGGGCCCCGGGACGGAACCTACGAGCAGTACTTC	CASSPGPRDGTYEQYF
TRBV5-5	TRBJ1-5	15	.	.	TGTGCCAGCAGCTTGGTAGAATTCGGCAATCAGCCCCAGCATTTT	CASSLVEFGNQPQHF